Listed here is a single T cell receptor beta chain. The second PCR ran roughly 7 to 12 cycles with a sample-barcoded 5' primer and J-beta primers. TCRdb passed the 5' RACE reads through MiXCR, listing each CDR3 protein once. The sample includes about 640,000 distinct CDR3 sequences, roughly three fifths seen only once; the top ten take over 30%. This entry comes from a study of blood T cells in healthy people across ages. V lost 8 bases, J lost 7 bases, and 18 bases lay in between. This CDR3 has 13 residues. Sequencing input: blood. The source of this sequence is a man aged 55 to 69 in good health. This sequence joins TRBV12-3 or TRBV12-4 and TRBJ2-7, with D perhaps matching TRBD2 (5 bases). The CDR3 bases are TGTGCCAGCTCCTCTCGGGGTTACAATGAGCAGTACTTC. This encodes CASSSRGYNEQYF.